The present entry profiles one T cell receptor beta chain with its context. A TCRbeta library incorporating unique molecular identifiers was prepared. TCRdb re-called the PCR reads with MiXCR, one entry per CDR3 protein. The top ten clones hold 3.3% of a sample with just under 550,000 distinct CDR3 sequences, about 17% of them seen once. The data belong to a study of T-cell reconstitution after alpha-beta-depleted transplantation in children. The V gene's germline CDR1 is MNHNS and CDR2 SASEGT. V shed 5 bases and J shed 1 base, with 15 bases lying between them. This CDR3 is 16 amino acids long. The chain carries TRBV6-1 and TRBJ2-1; D could derive from TRBD1 or TRBD2 (5 bases each). Sequenced here: PBMCs from the stem cell graft donor, sampled from the stem cell graft. The clonotype originates from a human donor who donated a stem cell graft to a child with acute lymphoblastic leukemia. For the CDR3, the DNA is TGTGCCAGCAGTCCCCCGGGACGGACGTCCTACAATGAGCAGTTCTTC. This translates into CASSPPGRTSYNEQFF.